The 15 T cell receptor beta chains reported below all come from one sample, sequenced in a study of blood T cell repertoires in COVID-19. The data were produced by immunoSEQ multiplex PCR, yet TCRdb's version contains in-frame clones alone and is incomplete. This sample carries some 81,000 clones, 90% of them seen once, and the ten largest clones take 1%. Source material: peripheral blood. The origin of the receptors is a woman in her forties or fifties in a cohort sampled during active COVID-19.

The rearrangement links TRBV10-3 to TRBJ1-4; 11 nucleotides match TRBD1. The CDR3 runs to 14 residues. Trimming cost V 7 bases and J 8 bases; bases outside gene matches: 6. CDR1 is ENHRY and CDR2 is SYGVKD in the germline V gene. CDR3 sequence (DNA): TGTGCCATCACGGACAGGGGGCGCCGCGAAAAACTGTTTTTT. It yields the protein CAITDRGRREKLFF.

This chain connects TRBV24-1 to TRBJ2-1; 9 positions agree with TRBD2. With 4 bases clipped from V and 4 bases from J, the junction kept 4 bases outside the gene matches. CDR3 size: 15 residues. Germline CDR1 reads KGHDR; CDR2 reads SFDVKD. Here the CDR3 DNA reads TGTGCCACCAGTGAAAGTCTAGCGGGATACAATGAGCAGTTCTTC. It encodes CATSESLAGYNEQFF.

The V gene is TRBV27, the J gene TRBJ1-1; TRBD1 matches at 7 bases. CDR1 is MNHEY and CDR2 is SMNVEV in the germline V gene (reference sequence). The V gene end was trimmed by 4 bases and the J gene end by 4 bases; junction bases not matched to a gene: 6. This CDR3 has 14 residues. The chain's CDR3 is CASSSTGWTTEAFF. The CDR3 DNA reads TGTGCCAGCAGTTCGACAGGGTGGACCACTGAAGCTTTCTTT.

The J gene is TRBJ2-2, the V gene TRBV28, with 7 bases lining up with TRBD1. The J segment lost 4 bases and the V segment lost 5 bases, leaving 4 bases of the junction unmatched. Germline assignment: CDR1 MDHEN and CDR2 SYDVKM. The CDR3 loop spans 14 amino acids. This CDR3 is CASSGDSRTGELFF. The CDR3, as DNA: TGTGCCAGCAGTGGGGACAGCCGCACCGGGGAGCTGTTTTTT.

The chain couples TRBV13 to TRBJ1-6; the D is unclear. The CDR3 extends over 16 amino acids. Germline V gene data show CDR1 as PRHDT and CDR2 as FYEKMQ (reference sequence). Trimming stripped 4 bases from V and 3 bases from J, with 13 bases between. The CDR3 bases are TGTGCCAGCAGCTCCCTGCGGGATTACTATAATTCACCCCTCCACTTT. As protein: CASSSLRDYYNSPLHF.

V usage is TRBV4-2 and J usage is TRBJ2-7; TRBD2 matches 8 bases. Losses at the gene ends were 2 bases for V and 1 base for J; bases not matched to a gene: 4. Germline V gene sequence: CDR1 LGHNA, CDR2 YNFKEQ. This CDR3 contains 15 residues. The CDR3 DNA is TGTGCCAGCAGCCAAACTAGCGGAATATCCTACGAGCAGTACTTC. It encodes CASSQTSGISYEQYF.

The J gene is TRBJ1-5, the V gene TRBV4-1; TRBD1 is a possible D gene (5 bases). This CDR3 is 14 amino acids long. The V end lost 2 bases, the J end lost 2 bases, and 7 bases lay between the germline ends. Germline CDR1 MGHRA, CDR2 YSYEKL. The CDR3 bases are TGCGCCAGCAGCCAAACAGGAGGCAATCAGCCCCAGCATTTT. It codes for CASSQTGGNQPQHF.

The chain recombines TRBV10-1 with TRBJ2-3; TRBD1 aligns across 7 bases. In germline, CDR1 is WNHNN, CDR2 SYGVQD (reference sequence). The CDR3 is made up of 13 amino acids. Trimming took 8 bases from V and 2 from J; bases not matched to a gene: 4. The CDR3 loop is CASGQVDTDTQYF. In DNA form, the CDR3 reads TGCGCCAGCGGACAGGTTGACACAGATACGCAGTATTTT.

The rearrangement joins TRBV10-3 to TRBJ2-1; D is perhaps TRBD2 (6 bases). V lost 0 bases and J lost 5, with 11 bases in between. Germline V gene lookup returns CDR1 ENHRY and CDR2 SYGVKD. This CDR3 is 15 amino acids long. The CDR3: CAISESTGDNNEQFF. The DNA of the CDR3 is TGTGCCATCAGTGAGTCAACGGGAGATAACAATGAGCAGTTCTTC.

The chain couples TRBV20-1 to TRBJ1-2; no clear D. The germline V gene has CDR1 DFQATT and CDR2 SNEGSKA (reference sequence). V lost 1 base and J lost 7, with 7 bases in between. The CDR3 sequence is 11 residues long. The CDR3 nucleotides read TGCAGTGCTAGAGGCGGGGTTGGCTACACCTTC. It encodes CSARGGVGYTF.

The chain is built from TRBV6-6 and TRBJ1-4; 11 nucleotides align to TRBD1. J was trimmed by 7 bases and V by 6 bases; bases with no gene match: 7. The CDR3 loop spans 15 amino acids. Germline V lookup: CDR1 MNHNY, CDR2 SVGAGI (reference sequence). CDR3 sequence: CASSDGTGGLEKLFF. CDR3 bases: TGTGCCAGCAGCGACGGGACAGGGGGTCTTGAAAAACTGTTTTTT.

This chain joins TRBV18 and TRBJ2-1; a possible D gene is TRBD1 (5 bases). Trimming removed 1 base at V and 7 bases at J, with 14 bases between. CDR3 length equals 15 residues. The germline V gene has CDR1 KGHSH and CDR2 LQKENI. Written as DNA, the CDR3 is TGTGCCAGCTCACCACAATCAGGGCGTTGGAATGAGCAGTTCTTC. It codes for CASSPQSGRWNEQFF.

The sample holds one count of this clone. The V call is TRBV10-1, the J call TRBJ2-7, with D perhaps matching TRBD2 (6 bases). Germline V gene data show CDR1 as WNHNN and CDR2 as SYGVQD (reference sequence). The CDR3 loop spans 17 amino acids. V lost 2 bases and J lost 3, with 20 bases in between. In DNA form, the CDR3 reads TGCGCCAGCAGTGAGCTCCCTCCGGGACTGGGGTTCTACGAGCAGTACTTC. Translation gives CASSELPPGLGFYEQYF.

This clone has a single count. This rearrangement joins TRBV28 to TRBJ1-5; 7 nucleotides agree with TRBD1. The V and J ends lost 2 bases and 3 bases, in that order; junction bases with no gene match: 7. The germline V gene has CDR1 MDHEN and CDR2 SYDVKM. This CDR3 contains 16 residues. CDR3 sequence: CASSLLGQALNQPQHF. Here the CDR3 DNA reads TGTGCCAGCAGTTTACTTGGACAGGCTCTCAATCAGCCCCAGCATTTT.

The genes are TRBV3-1 (or the pseudogene TRBV3-2) and TRBJ2-7, with TRBD2 matching over 12 bases. CDR1 and CDR2 from the germline V gene are LGHDT and YNNKEL (reference sequence). This CDR3 is 16 amino acids long. Trimming removed 4 bases from V and 4 bases from J; junction bases left unmatched: 8. CDR3 sequence reads: CASSLLAGGPGYEQYF. The CDR3 DNA follows: TGTGCCAGCAGCCTTCTAGCGGGAGGGCCAGGGTACGAGCAGTACTTC.